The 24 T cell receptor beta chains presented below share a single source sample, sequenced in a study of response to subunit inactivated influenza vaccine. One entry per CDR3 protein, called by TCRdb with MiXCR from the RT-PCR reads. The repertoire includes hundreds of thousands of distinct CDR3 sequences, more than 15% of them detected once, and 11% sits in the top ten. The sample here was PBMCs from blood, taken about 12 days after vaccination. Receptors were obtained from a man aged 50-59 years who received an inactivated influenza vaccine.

The chain's CDR3 is CASSNGFNYGYTF. CDR3 nucleotides: TGCGCCAGCAGCAACGGATTTAACTATGGCTACACCTTC. This rearrangement joins TRBV5-1 to TRBJ1-2, with D unclear. The ends were cut back, 4 bases at V and 1 base at J, with 8 bases in the middle. Looked up from germline, CDR1 is SGHRS and CDR2 is YFSETQ. This CDR3 contains 13 residues.

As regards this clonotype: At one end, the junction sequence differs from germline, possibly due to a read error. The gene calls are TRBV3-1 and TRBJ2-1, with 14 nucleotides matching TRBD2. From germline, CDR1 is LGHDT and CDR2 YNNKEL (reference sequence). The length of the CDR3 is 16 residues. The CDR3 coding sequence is TGTGCTAGCACCGACGCGACTAGCGGGAGGGGTAATGAGCAGTTCTTC. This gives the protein CASTDATSGRGNEQFF.

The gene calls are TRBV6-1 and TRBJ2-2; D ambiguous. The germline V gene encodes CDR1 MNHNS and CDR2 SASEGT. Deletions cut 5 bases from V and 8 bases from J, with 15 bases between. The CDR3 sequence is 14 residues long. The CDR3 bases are TGTGCCAGCAGTCTAGGACGGCTTAGGGGGGAGCTGTTTTTT. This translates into CASSLGRLRGELFF.

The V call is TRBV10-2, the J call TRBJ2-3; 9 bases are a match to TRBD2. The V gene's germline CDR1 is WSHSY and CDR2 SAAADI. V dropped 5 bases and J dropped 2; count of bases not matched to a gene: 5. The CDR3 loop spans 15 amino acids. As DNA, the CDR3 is TGCGCCAGCAGTTTGCGGGGGGGGATCACAGATACGCAGTATTTT. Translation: CASSLRGGITDTQYF.

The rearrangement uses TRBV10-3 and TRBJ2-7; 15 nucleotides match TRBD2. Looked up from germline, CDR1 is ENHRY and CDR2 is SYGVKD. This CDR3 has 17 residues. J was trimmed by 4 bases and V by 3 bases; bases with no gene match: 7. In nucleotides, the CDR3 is TGTGCCATCAGTGAAGGGGGACTAGCGGGGGGCTTGTACGAGCAGTACTTC. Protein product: CAISEGGLAGGLYEQYF.

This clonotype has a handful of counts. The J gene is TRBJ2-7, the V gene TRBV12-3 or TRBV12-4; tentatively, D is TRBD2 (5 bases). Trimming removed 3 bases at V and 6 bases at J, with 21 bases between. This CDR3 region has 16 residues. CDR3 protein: CASSFRGITSLLEQYF. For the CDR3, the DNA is TGTGCCAGCAGTTTCCGGGGAATCACTTCCCTACTCGAGCAGTACTTC.

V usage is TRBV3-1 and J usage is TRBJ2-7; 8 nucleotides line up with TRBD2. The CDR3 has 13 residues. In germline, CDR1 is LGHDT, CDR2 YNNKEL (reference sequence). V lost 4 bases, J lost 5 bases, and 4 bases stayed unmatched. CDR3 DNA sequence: TGTGCCAGCAGCCGGACTAGCCCCCACGAGCAGTACTTC. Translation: CASSRTSPHEQYF.

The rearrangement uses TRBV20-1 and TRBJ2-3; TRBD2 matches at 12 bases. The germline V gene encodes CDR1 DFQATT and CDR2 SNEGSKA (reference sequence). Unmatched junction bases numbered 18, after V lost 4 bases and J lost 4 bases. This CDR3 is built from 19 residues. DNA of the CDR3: TGCAGTGCTATCAACTACAGATTTCTAGCGGGAGGGCGTCCAGATACGCAGTATTTT. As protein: CSAINYRFLAGGRPDTQYF.

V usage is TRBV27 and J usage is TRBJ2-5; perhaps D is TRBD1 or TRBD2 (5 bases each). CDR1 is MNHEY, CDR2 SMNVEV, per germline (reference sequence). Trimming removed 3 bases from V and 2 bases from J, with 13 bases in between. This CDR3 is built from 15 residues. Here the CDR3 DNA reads TGTGCCAGCAGTTTTATCGGGACGTTACAAGAGACCCAGTACTTC. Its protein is CASSFIGTLQETQYF.

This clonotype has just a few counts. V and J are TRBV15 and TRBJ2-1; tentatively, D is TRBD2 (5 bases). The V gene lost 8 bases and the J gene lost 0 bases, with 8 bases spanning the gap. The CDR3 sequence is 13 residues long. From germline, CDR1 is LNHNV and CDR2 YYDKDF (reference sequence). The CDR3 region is CATGESSYNEQFF. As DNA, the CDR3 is TGTGCCACCGGGGAGAGCTCCTACAATGAGCAGTTCTTC.

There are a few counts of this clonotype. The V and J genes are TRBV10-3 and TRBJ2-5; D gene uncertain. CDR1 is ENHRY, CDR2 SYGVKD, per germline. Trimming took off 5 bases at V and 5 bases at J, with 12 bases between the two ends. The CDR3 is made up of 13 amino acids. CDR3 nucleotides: TGTGCCATCAGTCCCGGTATCACGGAGACCCAGTACTTC. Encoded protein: CAISPGITETQYF.

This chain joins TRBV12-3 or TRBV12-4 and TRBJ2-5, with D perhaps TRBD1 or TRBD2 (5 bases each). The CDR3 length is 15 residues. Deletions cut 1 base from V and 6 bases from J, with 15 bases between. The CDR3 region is CASSLGRDPWQTQYF. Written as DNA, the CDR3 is TGTGCCAGCAGTTTAGGCCGGGACCCCTGGCAGACCCAGTACTTC.

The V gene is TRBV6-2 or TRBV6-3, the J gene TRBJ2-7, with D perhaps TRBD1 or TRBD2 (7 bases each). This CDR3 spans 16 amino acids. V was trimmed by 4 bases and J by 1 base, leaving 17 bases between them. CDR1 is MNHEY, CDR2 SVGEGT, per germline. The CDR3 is CASSWGGGGRSYEQYF. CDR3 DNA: TGTGCCAGCAGTTGGGGAGGGGGCGGACGTTCCTACGAGCAGTACTTC.

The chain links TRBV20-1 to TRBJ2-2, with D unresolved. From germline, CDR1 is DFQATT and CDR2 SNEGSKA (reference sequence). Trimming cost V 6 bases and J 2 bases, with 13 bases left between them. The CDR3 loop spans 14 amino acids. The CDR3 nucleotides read TGCAGTGCCTACCGGGCCCCTAACACCGGGGAGCTGTTTTTT. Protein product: CSAYRAPNTGELFF.

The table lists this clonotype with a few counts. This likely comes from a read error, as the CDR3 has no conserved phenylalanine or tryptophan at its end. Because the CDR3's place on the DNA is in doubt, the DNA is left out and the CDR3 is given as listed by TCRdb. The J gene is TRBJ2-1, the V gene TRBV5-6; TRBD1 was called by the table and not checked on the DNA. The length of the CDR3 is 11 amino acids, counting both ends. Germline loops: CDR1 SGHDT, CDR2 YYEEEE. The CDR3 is CASSLTGAQIV.

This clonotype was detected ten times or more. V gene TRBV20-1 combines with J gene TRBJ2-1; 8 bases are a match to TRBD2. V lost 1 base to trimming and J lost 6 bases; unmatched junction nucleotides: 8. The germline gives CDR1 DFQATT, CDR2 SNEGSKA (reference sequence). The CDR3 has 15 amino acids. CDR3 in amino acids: CSARAPLAGTNEQFF. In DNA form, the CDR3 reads TGCAGTGCTAGAGCCCCTCTAGCGGGTACCAATGAGCAGTTCTTC.

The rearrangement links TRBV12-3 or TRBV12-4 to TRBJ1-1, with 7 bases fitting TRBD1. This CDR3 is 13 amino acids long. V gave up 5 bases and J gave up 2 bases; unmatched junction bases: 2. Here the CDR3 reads CASSGQDNTEAFF. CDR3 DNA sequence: TGTGCCAGCAGTGGACAGGATAACACTGAAGCTTTCTTT.

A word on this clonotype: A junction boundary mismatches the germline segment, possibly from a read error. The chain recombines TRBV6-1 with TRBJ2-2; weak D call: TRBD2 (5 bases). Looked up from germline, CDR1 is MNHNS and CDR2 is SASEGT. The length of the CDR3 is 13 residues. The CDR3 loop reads CASSAAGTGELVF. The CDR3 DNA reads TGTGCCAGCTCGGCGGCGGGCACCGGGGAGCTGGTTTTT.

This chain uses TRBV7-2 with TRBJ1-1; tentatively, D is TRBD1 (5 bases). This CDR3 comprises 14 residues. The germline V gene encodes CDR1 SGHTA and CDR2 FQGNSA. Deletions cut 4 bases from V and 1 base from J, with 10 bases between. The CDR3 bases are TGTGCCAGCAGCTCGACCAGGGAGAACACTGAAGCTTTCTTT. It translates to CASSSTRENTEAFF.

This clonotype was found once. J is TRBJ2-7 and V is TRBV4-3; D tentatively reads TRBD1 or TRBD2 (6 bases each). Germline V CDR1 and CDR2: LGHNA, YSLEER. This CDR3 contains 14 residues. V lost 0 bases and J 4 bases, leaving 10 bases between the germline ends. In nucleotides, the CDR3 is TGCGCCAGCAGCCAAGAACCGGGGGCTTACGAGCAGTACTTC. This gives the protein CASSQEPGAYEQYF.

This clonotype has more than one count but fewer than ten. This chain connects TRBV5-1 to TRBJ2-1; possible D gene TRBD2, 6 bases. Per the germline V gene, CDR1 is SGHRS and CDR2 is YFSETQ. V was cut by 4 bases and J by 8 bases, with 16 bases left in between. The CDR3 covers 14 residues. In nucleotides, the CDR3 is TGCGCCAGCAGCGCCACGCGTCCTAGCGATGAGCAGTTCTTC. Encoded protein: CASSATRPSDEQFF.

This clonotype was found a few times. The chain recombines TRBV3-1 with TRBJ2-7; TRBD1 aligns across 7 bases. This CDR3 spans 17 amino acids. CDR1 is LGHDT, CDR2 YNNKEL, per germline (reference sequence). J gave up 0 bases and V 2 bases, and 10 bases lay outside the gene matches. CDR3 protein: CASSQSGTALSSYEQYF. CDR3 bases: TGTGCCAGCAGCCAATCCGGGACAGCCTTAAGCTCCTACGAGCAGTACTTC.

The CDR3 DNA reads as TGCGCCAGCAGCGACTCCCGGGGGGAAAAACTGTTTTTT. It is translated as CASSDSRGEKLFF. The V call is TRBV4-3, the J call TRBJ1-4; a weak D match, TRBD1 (5 bases). Trimming stripped 5 bases from V and 8 bases from J, with 12 bases between. This CDR3 spans 13 amino acids. Germline CDR1 reads LGHNA; CDR2 reads YSLEER.

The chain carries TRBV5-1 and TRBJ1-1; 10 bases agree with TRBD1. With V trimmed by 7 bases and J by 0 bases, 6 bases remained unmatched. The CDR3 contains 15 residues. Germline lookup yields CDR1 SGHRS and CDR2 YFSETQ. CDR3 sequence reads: CASGQGGLVNTEAFF. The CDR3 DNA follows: TGCGCCAGCGGACAGGGGGGCCTTGTGAACACTGAAGCTTTCTTT.